This TCR beta chain is drawn from a study of T-cell reconstitution after alpha-beta-depleted transplantation in children (TCRdb year 2016). In terms of the full investigation: Using TCR repertoire profiling, the study quantitatively followed how T-cell immune reconstitution unfolded in children after TCRalphabeta/CD19-depleted allogeneic hematopoietic cell transplantation.

What the work shows at the level of the full study, not this receptor alone: The apparently early recovery of alphabetaT-cell counts about two months after transplant reportedly depended on only several hundred rapidly expanded clones that came from non-depleted graft cells. The high TCRbeta diversity at day 60 in some patients was ascribed to recipient T cells and intrathymic progenitors that had survived conditioning. Over subsequent months, a decline in hyperexpanded clone frequencies was noted, and after one year, T-cell counts and TCRbeta diversity were mostly ascribed to newly produced T cells.

Library preparation employed PCR. The sequencer was an Illumina HiSeq 2500. Molecular barcoding was employed in the preparation of TCR libraries, with unique molecular identifiers being used to normalize TCRbeta repertoire quantification. TCRdb trimmed the raw reads at Q25, called clones with MiXCR and kept productive beta chains. Rows are combined by CDR3 protein, so each entry shows the most common genes and DNA. This sample gives roughly 120,000 distinct CDR3 sequences in total; under 13% of them show up just once. The ten top clones hold less than 40% of the sample. The sample's treatment or condition, from its label and the paper: allogeneic hematopoietic cell transplantation with graft depleted of TCRalphabeta T cells and CD19 B cells. TCRalphabeta/CD19-depleted allogeneic hematopoietic cell grafts were given to the transplant recipients, all of whom were children. On this clonotype: Its specific antigen is unknown. No much larger clonotype is one base removed from it; base qualities were not supplied.

Reading from cysteine to phenylalanine, the CDR3 counts 15 amino acids. CDR3 DNA only is kept here, 45 bases in frame from base 1. Cut back by 8 bases and 4 bases, the V and J ends lie 20 bases apart. The germline V gene provides CDR1 MNHNS and CDR2 SASEGT. The sample consisted of PBMCs, taken before TCRalphabeta/CD19-depleted stem cell transplant. This receptor was identified in a boy aged 2 to 10 with acute lymphoblastic leukemia, due to receive a stem cell transplant. Here the chain combines TRBV6-1 and TRBJ1-2, and TRBD1 may be the D gene, going by 5 matching bases. Here is the DNA: TGTGCCAGCCGAATGGGAGGGGCAGGGCGCTATGGCTACACCTTC. The resulting protein is CASRMGGAGRYGYTF.